What follows are 29 T cell receptor beta chains derived from one specimen sequenced in a study of T cells expressing NK-cell markers (dated by TCRdb to 2018 to 2021). The library was prepared using 5' RACE. Sequenced on an Illumina HiSeq 2000. TCRdb reprocessed the reads; each CDR3 protein sequence makes one entry, and DNA is unavailable. In this sample's table one finds about 540,000 distinct CDR3 sequences. The ten largest account for approximately 3.5% of the sample. The sequencing input was blood T cells: a sorted CD56 or NKG2C T cell subset, CD4+ or CD8+ T cells, or bulk PBMC T cells (not recorded which). These receptors were obtained from a man in his late teens or twenties in good health. Donor details come from another sample of the same person, matched by shared clones.

This chain joins TRBV5-5 and TRBJ2-3; TCRdb designates TRBD1, a call that cannot be tested without DNA. This CDR3 region has 15 residues. Germline V gene data show CDR1 as SGHKS and CDR2 as YYEKEE (reference sequence). The CDR3 loop reads CASSSVTGGTDTQYF.

V usage is TRBV18 and J usage is TRBJ2-1. The CDR3 is 15 residues long. Looked up from germline, CDR1 is KGHSH and CDR2 is LQKENI. The CDR3 here is CASSPATGFYNEQFF.

V usage is TRBV25-1 and J usage is TRBJ1-2; TCRdb selects TRBD1, and the lack of DNA leaves this call unchecked. The germline CDR1 and CDR2 sequences are MGHDK and SYGVNS. CDR3 size: 13 residues. CDR3 sequence: CASAPRDNSGYTF.

The rearrangement links TRBV12-3 or TRBV12-4 to TRBJ2-3; no DNA is available, so the TRBD2 call from TCRdb remains unchecked. This CDR3 contains 15 residues. The CDR3 spells CASNPDDSLSDTQYF.

J is TRBJ1-5 and V is TRBV5-1. The CDR3 sequence is 16 residues long. Germline assignment: CDR1 SGHRS and CDR2 YFSETQ. This chain's CDR3 is CASSLGGGSSNQPQHF.

V is TRBV7-2 and J is TRBJ1-4; TCRdb selects TRBD1, and the lack of DNA leaves this call unchecked. The CDR3 runs to 15 residues. Germline V gene lookup returns CDR1 SGHTA and CDR2 FQGNSA. CDR3 residues: CASSRDIIPNEKLFF.

J is TRBJ2-1 and V is TRBV29-1; the D gene TCRdb calls, TRBD1, cannot be checked with no DNA. The CDR3 spans 14 residues. Per germline, CDR1 SQVTM and CDR2 ANQGSEA. The CDR3: CSSNRGVEISEQFF.

The chain combines TRBV20-1 with TRBJ2-7; TCRdb's D call of TRBD2 is untestable without DNA. The CDR3 has 16 residues. The germline V gene has CDR1 DFQATT and CDR2 SNEGSKA (reference sequence). The CDR3 sequence is CSARVAGRPRAYEQYF.

V gene TRBV5-1 combines with J gene TRBJ2-1. Germline V gives CDR1 SGHRS, CDR2 YFSETQ. This CDR3 region has 13 residues. CDR3 loop: CASQGNSYNEQFF.

V usage is TRBV29-1 and J usage is TRBJ1-2; the D call of TRBD1 rests on TCRdb alone, since no DNA is present to check it. Germline-derived CDR1 and CDR2 are SQVTM and ANQGSEA. This CDR3 is 15 amino acids long. CDR3 residues: CSVEGIRTGDYGYTF.

The rearrangement links TRBV11-2 to TRBJ2-7; TCRdb indicates TRBD1, and absent DNA this call remains unverified. The CDR3 has 18 residues. The germline gives CDR1 SGHAT, CDR2 FQNNGV. This CDR3 reads CASSLDDGSRGQGYEQYF.

The chain links TRBV5-1 to TRBJ2-1. The CDR3 consists of 13 residues. Germline values: CDR1 SGHRS, CDR2 YFSETQ. CDR3 loop: CASSLAVYNEQFF.

The chain uses TRBV7-2 and TRBJ1-1; the D call of TRBD1 rests on TCRdb alone, since no DNA is present to check it. The CDR3 length is 12 residues. Germline V gives CDR1 SGHTA, CDR2 FQGNSA. The CDR3 loop reads CASSSTGYSAFF.

The chain combines TRBV5-1 with TRBJ2-3; TCRdb outputs TRBD1, but without DNA this stays unchecked. Germline lookup yields CDR1 SGHRS and CDR2 YFSETQ. CDR3 length equals 18 residues. The CDR3 region is CASSLDGLEDRVTDTQYF. The full variable domain, completed using reference TRBV5-1 and TRBJ2-3, is KAGVTQTPRYLIKTRGQQVTLSCSPISGHRSVSWYQQTPGQGLQFLFEYFSETQRNKGNFPGRFSGRQFSNSRSEMNVSTLELGDSALYLCASSLDGLEDRVTDTQYFGPGTRLTVL.

J is TRBJ2-7 and V is TRBV28. This CDR3 is built from 14 residues. The germline V gene has CDR1 MDHEN and CDR2 SYDVKM. CDR3 sequence reads: CASSSTPSSYEQYF.

This sequence joins TRBV12-3 or TRBV12-4 and TRBJ2-3; TCRdb lists TRBD2, though no DNA is available to test this call. The CDR3 extends over 15 amino acids. This CDR3 is CASRNLAGASDTQYF.

The V call is TRBV7-2, the J call TRBJ1-2; without DNA, the TCRdb call of TRBD1 cannot be checked. This CDR3 has 14 residues. The germline V gene has CDR1 SGHTA and CDR2 FQGNSA. The chain's CDR3 is CASSTGTGERGYTF.

The chain recombines TRBV28 with TRBJ2-7; TCRdb gives TRBD1 as the D gene, but with no DNA this cannot be confirmed. Germline CDR1 MDHEN, CDR2 SYDVKM. The CDR3 length is 15 residues. CDR3 protein: CASLVGGISSYEQYF. The whole variable domain, remainder taken from reference TRBV28 and TRBJ2-7, is DVKVTQSSRYLVKRTGEKVFLECVQDMDHENMFWYRQDPGLGLRLIYFSYDVKMKEKGDIPEGYSVSREKKERFSLILESASTNQTSMYLCASLVGGISSYEQYFGPGTRLTVT.

V is TRBV18 and J is TRBJ2-1; there is no DNA to check the TCRdb D call of TRBD1. CDR1 KGHSH and CDR2 LQKENI come from the germline V gene. This CDR3 spans 13 amino acids. CDR3 in amino acids: CASSPGTKNEQFF.

The chain links TRBV27 to TRBJ2-5. Germline-derived CDR1 and CDR2 are MNHEY and SMNVEV (reference sequence). CDR3 length equals 14 residues. The chain's CDR3 is CASSLFSPLETQYF.

CDR3 amino acids: CSASLAGQGAGGYTF. J is TRBJ1-2 and V is TRBV20-1; absent DNA, TCRdb's TRBD1 call cannot be checked. The length of the CDR3 is 15 residues. Germline assignment: CDR1 DFQATT and CDR2 SNEGSKA (reference sequence).

The chain employs TRBV5-1 and TRBJ1-4. Germline assignment: CDR1 SGHRS and CDR2 YFSETQ. This CDR3 comprises 13 residues. CDR3 sequence: CASSLGSGEKLFF.

CDR3 loop: CASRTPTIPYEQYF. The chain joins TRBV28 to TRBJ2-7; TCRdb lists TRBD2, though no DNA is available to test this call. CDR1 and CDR2 (germline): MDHEN, SYDVKM. The CDR3 is 14 amino acids.

The rearrangement uses TRBV19 and TRBJ1-5. This CDR3 is 15 amino acids long. CDR1 is LNHDA, CDR2 SQIVND, per germline (reference sequence). CDR3 residues: CASSIVPLTNQPQHF.

The gene calls are TRBV6-2 or TRBV6-3 and TRBJ2-1; as DNA is missing, the TRBD2 call by TCRdb cannot be tested. CDR3 length equals 18 residues. The germline CDR1 and CDR2 sequences are MNHEY and SVGEGT. The CDR3 spells CASSYTGLAGVGHYEQFF.

The V and J genes are TRBV7-9 and TRBJ1-3; TCRdb outputs TRBD1, but without DNA this stays unchecked. The germline CDR1 and CDR2 sequences are SEHNR and FQNEAQ (reference sequence). The CDR3 consists of 16 residues. CDR3 region: CASSLVGPLSGNTIYF.

The genes are TRBV24-1 and TRBJ2-1; as DNA is missing, the TRBD2 call by TCRdb cannot be tested. The germline gives CDR1 KGHDR, CDR2 SFDVKD. The CDR3 is made up of 13 amino acids. CDR3 sequence: CATSLAGANEQFF.

The chain carries TRBV20-1 and TRBJ2-3; TCRdb's D gene call, TRBD2, goes unchecked for lack of DNA. CDR1 is DFQATT, CDR2 SNEGSKA, per germline (reference sequence). There are 16 residues in the CDR3. The CDR3 is CSASPRTSGATDTQYF.

This sequence joins TRBV27 and TRBJ2-3; TCRdb calls TRBD1, which cannot be checked without DNA. This CDR3 spans 15 amino acids. The V gene's germline CDR1 is MNHEY and CDR2 SMNVEV (reference sequence). CDR3 region: CASSALGQRTDTQYF.